A single sample gave rise to the 6 T cell receptor beta chains below, sequenced in a study of T cell changes during pregnancy in multiple sclerosis. Clones were read by immunoSEQ multiplex PCR, and TCRdb kept only the in-frame ones, dropping some. The table lists about 77,000 clones, about 89% of them singletons. The sequenced sample was peripheral blood, obtained before pregnancy. These receptors came from a female donor with multiple sclerosis, enrolled in a pregnancy study.

The genes are TRBV7-9 and TRBJ2-3, with 9 nucleotides matching TRBD1. There are 16 residues in the CDR3. J was trimmed by 2 bases and V by 6 bases; bases with no gene match: 9. Germline lookup yields CDR1 SEHNR and CDR2 FQNEAQ (reference sequence). The CDR3 protein is CASSFPGQGNTDTQYF. Here the CDR3 DNA reads TGTGCCAGCAGTTTCCCGGGACAGGGCAACACAGATACGCAGTATTTT.

Here the CDR3 DNA reads TGTGCCAGCAGTCAGAATCCGGGACACTACAATGAGCAGTTCTTC. This gives the protein CASSQNPGHYNEQFF. The chain is built from TRBV6-1 and TRBJ2-1; D might be TRBD1 (6 bases). Trimming shortened V by 5 bases and J by 3 bases, and 14 bases separated the two germline ends. The CDR3 loop spans 15 amino acids. The V gene's germline CDR1 is MNHNS and CDR2 SASEGT.

This clone has more than one count but fewer than ten. The V and J genes are TRBV29-1 and TRBJ1-5, with D perhaps TRBD1 (5 bases). The CDR3 runs 15 residues. Germline V gene data show CDR1 as SQVTM and CDR2 as ANQGSEA. V was trimmed by 4 bases and J by 4 bases, leaving 17 bases between them. CDR3 loop: CSVGWGSVRNQPQHF. CDR3 nucleotide sequence: TGCAGCGTTGGATGGGGCTCGGTAAGGAATCAGCCCCAGCATTTT.

This chain connects TRBV28 to TRBJ1-4; weak D call: TRBD1 (6 bases). Germline V lookup: CDR1 MDHEN, CDR2 SYDVKM. V was shortened by 6 bases and J by 4 bases, with 6 bases between the two germline ends. CDR3 length: 12 amino acids. Written as DNA, the CDR3 is TGTGCCAGCAGGGACAGTAATGAAAAACTGTTTTTT. Protein: CASRDSNEKLFF.

V and J are TRBV5-3 and TRBJ2-7; 9 bases map to TRBD1. TRBV5-3 is an ORF; its function is uncertain. The V and J ends lost 0 bases and 4 bases, in that order; junction bases with no gene match: 2. CDR3 size: 14 residues. The CDR3 protein is CARSLEGTGYEQYF. In DNA form, the CDR3 reads TGTGCCAGAAGCTTGGAAGGGACAGGGTACGAGCAGTACTTC.

DNA for the CDR3: TGTGCCAGCTCCCTTGGACAGGGGCAGCCCCAGCATTTT. This translates into CASSLGQGQPQHF. This chain joins TRBV18 and TRBJ1-5; 9 bases agree with TRBD1. Germline-derived CDR1 and CDR2 are KGHSH and LQKENI. This CDR3 has 13 amino acids. J gave up 7 bases and V 6 bases, and 4 bases lay outside the gene matches.